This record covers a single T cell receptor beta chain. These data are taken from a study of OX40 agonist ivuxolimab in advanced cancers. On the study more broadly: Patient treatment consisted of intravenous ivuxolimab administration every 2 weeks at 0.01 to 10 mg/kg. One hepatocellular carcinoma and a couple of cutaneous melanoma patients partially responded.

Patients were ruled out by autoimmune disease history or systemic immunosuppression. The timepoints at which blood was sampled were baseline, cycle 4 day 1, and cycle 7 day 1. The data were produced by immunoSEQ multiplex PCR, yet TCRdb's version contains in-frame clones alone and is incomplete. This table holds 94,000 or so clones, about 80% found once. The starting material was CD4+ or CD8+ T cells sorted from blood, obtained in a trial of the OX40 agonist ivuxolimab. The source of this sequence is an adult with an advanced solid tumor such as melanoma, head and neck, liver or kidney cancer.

Written as DNA, the CDR3 is TGTGCCAGCAGCCTTAGCGGGAGTATTAGCGGCAATGAGCAGTTCTTC. Residues: CASSLSGSISGNEQFF. V usage is TRBV9 and J usage is TRBJ2-1; TRBD2 agrees at 9 bases. Germline V lookup: CDR1 SGDLS, CDR2 YYNGEE. Unmatched junction bases numbered 11, after V lost 4 bases and J lost 6 bases. This CDR3 is 16 amino acids long.